The source of this T cell receptor beta chain is a study of PD-1 blockade in classical Hodgkin lymphoma. Whole-study findings and limits: Patients with a complete response exhibited baseline diversity comparable to newly diagnosed patients. The authors have not defined what causes the repertoire differences, possibly disease activity or prior therapy.

Worth noting for this clone: Its matching antigen is unknown.

Clones were read by immunoSEQ multiplex PCR, and TCRdb kept only the in-frame ones, dropping some. The table lists about 20,000 clones, about 88% of them singletons. V gave up 6 bases and J gave up 1 base; unmatched junction bases: 3. CDR1 SGDLS and CDR2 YYNGEE come from the germline V gene. The CDR3 is 15 residues long. Time point specified: cycle 4 day 1 (C4D1), after less than 7 weeks of nivolumab. Relapse after autologous stem cell transplantation occurred in every patient, and brentuximab vedotin exposure varied. Thawed PBMCs were the source of CD8+ T cells, obtained through magnetic negative selection.

Sequencing used CD8+ T cells from blood, obtained before the fourth cycle of nivolumab. The chain couples TRBV9 to TRBJ2-3; 12 nucleotides align to TRBD2. The source is a human donor with classical Hodgkin lymphoma. In DNA, the CDR3 is TGTGCCAGCAACCTAGCGGGAGGGGGCACAGATACGCAGTATTTT. It yields the protein CASNLAGGGTDTQYF.